The rows below give T cell receptor beta chains drawn from one sample of a study of blood T cell repertoires in COVID-19. Here immunoSEQ multiplex PCR was the method, and the copy in TCRdb shows in-frame clones only, minus some. The repertoire holds fewer than 350,000 clones, with roughly 93% as singletons. The material sequenced was PBMCs or T cells enriched from blood (not recorded which). Source of these receptors: a middle-aged woman with acute COVID-19. Both conserved end residues are part of each CDR3. The D gene is left open where the match is weak. Some rows mark clone size as missing; the rest say once, few, many or name a class of expanded clone.

clone size: .
V gene: TRBV28
D gene: TRBD1
J gene: TRBJ1-2
CDR3 DNA: TGTGCCAGCAGTTTAGCGACAGGGAATGGCTACACCTTC
CDR3 protein: CASSLATGNGYTF

clone size: .
V gene: TRBV28
D gene: .
J gene: TRBJ1-2
CDR3 DNA: TGTGCCAGCACCCCCGTTGAGGGCGCTTCGCTTGGCTACACCTTC
CDR3 protein: CASTPVEGASLGYTF

clone size: .
V gene: TRBV6-6
D gene: .
J gene: TRBJ2-3
CDR3 DNA: TGTGCCAGCTATGCGGGTCCCGATCTCGGCACAGATACGCAGTATTTT
CDR3 protein: CASYAGPDLGTDTQYF

clone size: .
V gene: TRBV24-1
D gene: TRBD1
J gene: TRBJ1-2
CDR3 DNA: TGTGCCACCAGTGACCGGCGTCAGGGGGCCGGCTACACCTTC
CDR3 protein: CATSDRRQGAGYTF

clone size: .
V gene: TRBV7-8
D gene: .
J gene: TRBJ1-4
CDR3 DNA: TGTGCCAGCAGCCCCGCGGGGGCAACTAATGAAAAACTGTTTTTT
CDR3 protein: CASSPAGATNEKLFF

clone size: .
V gene: TRBV19
D gene: .
J gene: TRBJ2-1
CDR3 DNA: TGTGCCAGTAGTAACCCGGGAGTTCATTACAATGAGCAGTTCTTC
CDR3 protein: CASSNPGVHYNEQFF

clone size: .
V gene: TRBV3-1/TRBV3-2
D gene: .
J gene: TRBJ2-4
CDR3 DNA: TGTGCCAGCAGCCAAGGCTTCGGAAACATTCAGTACTTC
CDR3 protein: CASSQGFGNIQYF

clone size: once
V gene: TRBV28
D gene: .
J gene: TRBJ1-6
CDR3 DNA: TGTGCCAGCAGTTTAACAGGTTACTATAATTCACCCCTCCACTTT
CDR3 protein: CASSLTGYYNSPLHF

clone size: few
V gene: TRBV5-4
D gene: .
J gene: TRBJ2-7
CDR3 DNA: TGTGCCAGCAGCTCGACAGTTTCCTACGAGCAGTACTTC
CDR3 protein: CASSSTVSYEQYF

clone size: .
V gene: TRBV12-3/TRBV12-4
D gene: .
J gene: TRBJ1-5
CDR3 DNA: TGTGCCAGCAGTTTCAGGGCTGATCAGCCCCAGCATTTT
CDR3 protein: CASSFRADQPQHF

clone size: once
V gene: TRBV2
D gene: .
J gene: TRBJ1-2
CDR3 DNA: TGTGCCAGCAGTGGGTCAGGGCAGGCTGGTGGCTACACCTTC
CDR3 protein: CASSGSGQAGGYTF

clone size: .
V gene: TRBV7-6
D gene: .
J gene: TRBJ1-1
CDR3 DNA: TGTGCCAGCAGCCAACACATCCCCCGCGACAGCTACACTGAAGCTTTCTTT
CDR3 protein: CASSQHIPRDSYTEAFF

clone size: .
V gene: TRBV5-1
D gene: TRBD2
J gene: TRBJ2-1
CDR3 DNA: TGCGCCAGCAGTTCAAGCGGGGGACCCTACAATGAGCAGTTCTTC
CDR3 protein: CASSSSGGPYNEQFF

clone size: .
V gene: TRBV2
D gene: .
J gene: TRBJ2-1
CDR3 DNA: TGTGCCAGCAGTGGCCAGGGCGGGGTCTACAATGAGCAGTTCTTC
CDR3 protein: CASSGQGGVYNEQFF

clone size: once
V gene: TRBV6-5
D gene: TRBD1
J gene: TRBJ1-1
CDR3 DNA: TGTGCCAGCAGTTACTCGCAGACAGGGAGAGGGACTGAAGCTTTCTTT
CDR3 protein: CASSYSQTGRGTEAFF

clone size: .
V gene: TRBV19
D gene: TRBD1
J gene: TRBJ1-1
CDR3 DNA: TGTGCCAGTATAGGGACAGTTCGGGGCACTGAAGCTTTCTTT
CDR3 protein: CASIGTVRGTEAFF

clone size: .
V gene: TRBV7-2
D gene: TRBD2
J gene: TRBJ2-5
CDR3 DNA: TGTGCCAGCAGCTATCACGTTCTAGCGGTCCGCGAGACCCAGTACTTC
CDR3 protein: CASSYHVLAVRETQYF

clone size: .
V gene: TRBV20-1
D gene: .
J gene: TRBJ2-1
CDR3 DNA: TGCAGTGCTAGTTCCCTAGACGAGCGCTCCTACAATGAGCAGTTCTTC
CDR3 protein: CSASSLDERSYNEQFF

clone size: .
V gene: TRBV4-1
D gene: .
J gene: TRBJ1-3
CDR3 DNA: TGCGCCAGCAGCCCCCCCCGTGGAAACACCATATATTTT
CDR3 protein: CASSPPRGNTIYF

clone size: .
V gene: TRBV7-2
D gene: .
J gene: TRBJ1-2
CDR3 DNA: TGTGCCAGCAGCTTAGCCGAGCGGAGTTCCTATGGCTACACCTTC
CDR3 protein: CASSLAERSSYGYTF

clone size: .
V gene: TRBV28
D gene: TRBD1
J gene: TRBJ1-3
CDR3 DNA: TGTGCCAGTCACAGGGGGCTTGGTGGAAACACCATATATTTT
CDR3 protein: CASHRGLGGNTIYF

clone size: .
V gene: TRBV30
D gene: .
J gene: TRBJ2-7
CDR3 DNA: TGTGCCTGGAGTGGGGCAGGGCACTACGAGCAGTACTTC
CDR3 protein: CAWSGAGHYEQYF

clone size: .
V gene: TRBV2
D gene: .
J gene: TRBJ1-4
CDR3 DNA: TGTGCCAGCTCGCTTGGACTAGCTAATGAAAAACTGTTTTTT
CDR3 protein: CASSLGLANEKLFF

clone size: once
V gene: TRBV7-2
D gene: .
J gene: TRBJ1-5
CDR3 DNA: TGTGCCAGCAGCTTACAGGGTGCCCGTAATCAGCCCCAGCATTTT
CDR3 protein: CASSLQGARNQPQHF

clone size: .
V gene: TRBV5-1
D gene: .
J gene: TRBJ2-1
CDR3 DNA: TGCGCCAGCAGCTTGGTTTCCCCTAGCGAGCAGTTCTTC
CDR3 protein: CASSLVSPSEQFF

clone size: .
V gene: TRBV10-1
D gene: .
J gene: TRBJ1-1
CDR3 DNA: TGCGCCAGCAGTGAGCACCGGGTCCCAGAAGCTTTCTTT
CDR3 protein: CASSEHRVPEAFF

clone size: .
V gene: TRBV19
D gene: .
J gene: TRBJ2-7
CDR3 DNA: TGTGCCAGTAGTATGGGCGGGGTGATGTACGAGCAGTACTTC
CDR3 protein: CASSMGGVMYEQYF

clone size: .
V gene: TRBV28
D gene: .
J gene: TRBJ1-2
CDR3 DNA: TGTGCCAGCAGTACACTCAGGGGCTACACCTTC
CDR3 protein: CASSTLRGYTF

clone size: .
V gene: TRBV28
D gene: .
J gene: TRBJ2-1
CDR3 DNA: TGTGCCAGCAGTTTGGGGGGGCGCGAGGGTGAGCAGTTCTTC
CDR3 protein: CASSLGGREGEQFF

clone size: .
V gene: TRBV30
D gene: .
J gene: TRBJ1-1
CDR3 DNA: TGTGCCTGGAGTGTAAGGGAGGGAACTGAAGCTTTCTTT
CDR3 protein: CAWSVREGTEAFF

clone size: .
V gene: TRBV27
D gene: .
J gene: TRBJ1-1
CDR3 DNA: TGTGCCAGCAGTCCACAGGGAAGGGGGACTGAAGCTTTCTTT
CDR3 protein: CASSPQGRGTEAFF

clone size: .
V gene: TRBV9
D gene: .
J gene: TRBJ1-3
CDR3 DNA: TGTGCCAGCAGCGTAGGGGAGGGGTCTGGAAACACCATATATTTT
CDR3 protein: CASSVGEGSGNTIYF

clone size: few
V gene: TRBV6-4
D gene: TRBD2
J gene: TRBJ2-1
CDR3 DNA: TGTGCCAGCAGTGACGGGACTAGCGGCAATGAGCAGTTCTTC
CDR3 protein: CASSDGTSGNEQFF

clone size: .
V gene: TRBV18
D gene: .
J gene: TRBJ1-3
CDR3 DNA: TGTGCCAGCTCAGGGGCAGCCTCTGGAAACACCATATATTTT
CDR3 protein: CASSGAASGNTIYF

clone size: .
V gene: TRBV6-5
D gene: TRBD1
J gene: TRBJ2-3
CDR3 DNA: TGTGCCAGCACCCTAAGGAACAGGGGTGAAGATACGCAGTATTTT
CDR3 protein: CASTLRNRGEDTQYF

clone size: .
V gene: TRBV7-2
D gene: .
J gene: TRBJ1-1
CDR3 DNA: TGTGCCAGCAGCCCACAGGGAATTGGCACTGAAGCTTTCTTT
CDR3 protein: CASSPQGIGTEAFF

clone size: .
V gene: TRBV14
D gene: .
J gene: TRBJ2-1
CDR3 DNA: TGTGCCAGCAGCCCACTAGCTTCCTTAAGTATTGAGCAGTTCTTC
CDR3 protein: CASSPLASLSIEQFF

clone size: .
V gene: TRBV29-1
D gene: .
J gene: TRBJ2-3
CDR3 DNA: TGCAGCGTGAGAGTTGGCACAGATACGCAGTATTTT
CDR3 protein: CSVRVGTDTQYF

clone size: .
V gene: TRBV7-2
D gene: .
J gene: TRBJ2-6
CDR3 DNA: TGTGCCAGCAGCGCCCGGGGCCGGGAGACTGGGGCCAACGTCCTGACTTTC
CDR3 protein: CASSARGRETGANVLTF